What follows are 24 T cell receptor beta chains derived from one specimen sequenced in a study of blood T cell repertoires in COVID-19 (dated by TCRdb to the early 2020s). Libraries were prepared through the immunoSEQ multiplex PCR assay. This is the immuneACCESS table as TCRdb keeps it, with only in-frame sequences that have V and J called. A part of the clones is gone; compared with another copy, unresolved V genes explain less than half, and the rest is unexplained. The sample includes 320,000 or so clones, with about nine tenths observed a single time. Of the sample, 4.5% to 5.5% is held by the ten largest clones. Sequencing was performed on PBMCs or T cells enriched from blood (not recorded which). These receptors were collected from a man aged 55 to 70 who had recovered from COVID-19.

The chain links TRBV4-1 to TRBJ2-5; 11 bases are shared with TRBD2. CDR1 and CDR2 from the germline V gene are MGHRA and YSYEKL. The CDR3 spans 15 residues. The trim removed 5 bases at V and 4 bases at J, leaving 6 bases unmatched. Here the CDR3 DNA reads TGCGCCAGCAGCAGTCAGCTAGCGGGAGGAGAGACCCAGTACTTC. It codes for CASSSQLAGGETQYF.

This chain links TRBV19 with TRBJ1-4, with D perhaps matching TRBD1 (5 bases). V lost 3 bases and J lost 5, with 13 bases in between. This CDR3 region has 15 residues. CDR1 is LNHDA, CDR2 SQIVND, per germline (reference sequence). The chain's CDR3 is CASSINRRGNEKLFF. The CDR3 DNA follows: TGTGCCAGTAGTATTAATCGGCGGGGGAATGAAAAACTGTTTTTT.

This clone has only a few counts. The gene calls are TRBV6-4 and TRBJ2-2; D not resolved. This CDR3 has 14 amino acids. Trimming took off 5 bases at V and 6 bases at J, with 13 bases between the two ends. Germline V gene lookup returns CDR1 MRHNA and CDR2 SNTAGT. The chain's CDR3 is CASSPSIGSGELFF. CDR3 coding DNA: TGTGCCAGCAGTCCCTCAATCGGGTCCGGGGAGCTGTTTTTT.

This clone was seen just once. The genes are TRBV5-6 and TRBJ1-2; TRBD1 aligns across 9 bases. V dropped 3 bases and J dropped 5; count of bases not matched to a gene: 8. The CDR3 spans 15 residues. From germline, CDR1 is SGHDT and CDR2 YYEEEE. CDR3 protein: CASSYDRGSRYGYTF. The CDR3 DNA reads TGTGCCAGCAGCTATGACAGGGGGAGCAGGTATGGCTACACCTTC.

The rearrangement joins TRBV24-1 to TRBJ2-3, with D tentatively TRBD2 (5 bases). Germline V CDR1 and CDR2: KGHDR, SFDVKD. This CDR3 contains 14 residues. Trimming stripped 2 bases from V and 4 bases from J, with 9 bases between. The CDR3 region has the DNA TGTGCCACCAGTGATTCGGGATGGGCAGATACGCAGTATTTT. This codes for CATSDSGWADTQYF.

This rearrangement joins TRBV13 to TRBJ2-7, with 11 nucleotides matching TRBD2. The CDR3 loop spans 15 amino acids. Looked up from germline, CDR1 is PRHDT and CDR2 is FYEKMQ (reference sequence). Trimming removed 1 base from V and 7 bases from J; junction bases left unmatched: 6. The CDR3 coding sequence is TGTGCCAGCAGCTTAGAACTAGCGGGAGTGGTAGAGCAGTACTTC. It is translated as CASSLELAGVVEQYF. Filled out from reference TRBV13 and TRBJ2-7, the complete variable domain reads AAGVIQSPRHLIKEKRETATLKCYPIPRHDTVYWYQQGPGQDPQFLISFYEKMQSDKGSIPDRFSAQQFSDYHSELNMSSLELGDSALYFCASSLELAGVVEQYFGPGTRLTVT.

The chain employs TRBV28 and TRBJ1-1; D gene ambiguous. The V gene lost 1 base and the J gene lost 0 bases, with 12 bases spanning the gap. The CDR3 extends over 16 amino acids. CDR1 is MDHEN, CDR2 SYDVKM, per germline. The DNA for the CDR3 is TGTGCCAGCAGTTTATTACCCAACAAAGTGAACACTGAAGCTTTCTTT. Its translation is CASSLLPNKVNTEAFF.

The rearrangement uses TRBV18 and TRBJ2-5; no reliable D call. Per germline, CDR1 KGHSH and CDR2 LQKENI. This CDR3 has 12 amino acids. V was shortened by 5 bases and J by 1 base, with 5 bases between the two germline ends. CDR3 sequence: CASSSGQETQYF. DNA for the CDR3: TGTGCCAGCTCATCGGGCCAAGAGACCCAGTACTTC.

The chain has TRBV28 and TRBJ2-7, with 7 bases identical to TRBD1. This CDR3 is built from 15 residues. Unmatched junction bases numbered 8, after V lost 4 bases and J lost 2 bases. Germline V gene sequence: CDR1 MDHEN, CDR2 SYDVKM. The CDR3 loop reads CASSYQTGTAYEQYF. The CDR3 DNA reads as TGTGCCAGCAGTTATCAGACAGGGACAGCCTACGAGCAGTACTTC.

This chain connects TRBV18 to TRBJ1-3; TRBD1 agrees at 9 bases. V lost 3 bases and J lost 0; bases outside the gene matches: 6. Germline V CDR1 and CDR2: KGHSH, LQKENI. This CDR3 is 17 amino acids long. CDR3 loop: CASSPRTGASSGNTIYF. The CDR3 DNA follows: TGTGCCAGCTCACCCAGGACAGGGGCGAGCTCTGGAAACACCATATATTTT.

This clone was detected only a few times. This sample includes further DNA sequences coding for the same CDR3. The rearrangement links TRBV15 to TRBJ1-2, with 7 positions matching TRBD1. There are 13 residues in the CDR3. Per germline, CDR1 LNHNV and CDR2 YYDKDF (reference sequence). V gave up 1 base and J gave up 5 bases; unmatched junction bases: 1. This CDR3 reads CATSRGTGYGYTF. The CDR3 nucleotides are TGTGCCACCAGCAGAGGGACAGGTTATGGCTACACCTTC.

The rearrangement uses TRBV9 and TRBJ2-1; perhaps TRBD2 as D (5 bases). Trimming pared 4 bases from V and 6 bases from J, leaving 5 bases between. Germline loops: CDR1 SGDLS, CDR2 YYNGEE. The CDR3 contains 11 residues. This CDR3 reads CASSRGNEQFF. The CDR3 nucleotides read TGTGCCAGCAGCCGGGGCAATGAGCAGTTCTTC.

This clone was counted a single time. The CDR3 loop reads CASSSRTSGRSREQYF. The CDR3 region has the DNA TGTGCCAGCAGTTCCCGGACTAGCGGGAGGTCACGCGAGCAGTACTTC. The chain joins TRBV27 to TRBJ2-7; 14 bases are shared with TRBD2. Losses at the gene ends were 4 bases for V and 6 bases for J; bases not matched to a gene: 8. The CDR3 is 16 amino acids. Germline CDR1 and CDR2: MNHEY and SMNVEV (reference sequence).

In its sample, this clone was seen a few times. The rearrangement joins TRBV27 to TRBJ2-2, with 8 bases matching TRBD1. Germline V lookup: CDR1 MNHEY, CDR2 SMNVEV (reference sequence). The CDR3 runs to 15 residues. V shed 4 bases and J 4 bases; nucleotides not matched to a gene: 5. CDR3 DNA: TGTGCCAGCAGTTGGGGACAGGTCTCCACCGGGGAGCTGTTTTTT. This translates into CASSWGQVSTGELFF.

This chain connects TRBV25-1 to TRBJ2-3; 7 bases align to TRBD1. The germline V gene encodes CDR1 MGHDK and CDR2 SYGVNS. This CDR3 has 16 residues. The J segment lost 2 bases and the V segment lost 1 base, leaving 6 bases of the junction unmatched. The CDR3 sequence: CASSELGQGDTDTQYF. DNA of the CDR3: TGTGCCAGCAGTGAATTAGGGCAGGGGGACACAGATACGCAGTATTTT.

This rearrangement joins TRBV2 to TRBJ2-1; no firm D call. V lost 7 bases, J lost 10 bases, and 14 bases lay in between. CDR3 length: 12 residues. Germline CDR1 SNHLY, CDR2 FYNNEI. The CDR3 DNA reads as TGTGCCAGCACACTCCCCCCCGGGGAGCAGTTCTTC. Its protein product is CASTLPPGEQFF.

This rearrangement joins TRBV6-5 to TRBJ1-1, with D unresolved. With 0 bases removed from V and 4 bases from J, the gap between germline ends came to 12 bases. The V gene's germline CDR1 is MNHEY and CDR2 SVGAGI. The CDR3 covers 15 residues. The chain's CDR3 is CASSYSSASGTEAFF. The DNA of the CDR3 is TGTGCCAGCAGTTACTCGTCTGCCAGTGGCACTGAAGCTTTCTTT.

The chain has TRBV19 and TRBJ1-5; 11 nucleotides align to TRBD1. Germline V gene sequence: CDR1 LNHDA, CDR2 SQIVND (reference sequence). Trimming at V came to 7 bases and at J to 3 bases, leaving 5 bases not matched to a gene. The CDR3 consists of 15 residues. This chain's CDR3 is CASNSDRGLNQPQHF. In DNA, the CDR3 is TGTGCCAGTAACTCGGACAGGGGGCTCAATCAGCCCCAGCATTTT.

The gene calls are TRBV27 and TRBJ1-6, with TRBD1 matching over 10 bases. The germline V gene has CDR1 MNHEY and CDR2 SMNVEV (reference sequence). V shed 1 base and J 7 bases; nucleotides not matched to a gene: 1. The CDR3 is 15 amino acids. The CDR3 coding sequence is TGTGCCAGCAGTTTATGGGGACAGGGGAATTCACCCCTCCACTTT. Protein sequence: CASSLWGQGNSPLHF.

This chain connects TRBV11-2 to TRBJ2-7; TRBD1 aligns across 9 bases. The CDR3 is 14 residues long. Germline V gene lookup returns CDR1 SGHAT and CDR2 FQNNGV. J gave up 3 bases and V 5 bases, and 5 bases lay outside the gene matches. CDR3 in amino acids: CASSGQGIRYEQYF. CDR3 nucleotides: TGTGCCAGCAGCGGACAGGGGATACGCTACGAGCAGTACTTC.

V gene TRBV5-1 combines with J gene TRBJ2-5; 13 nucleotides match TRBD2. Germline trimming cut 4 bases from V and 3 bases from J; bases unmatched to any gene: 18. Germline CDR1 reads SGHRS; CDR2 reads YFSETQ. The CDR3 loop spans 20 amino acids. The CDR3 DNA sequence: TGCGCCAGCAGCCCAAGGCCCGGGACTAGCGGGACAATTTCCGAAGAGACCCAGTACTTC. Its protein is CASSPRPGTSGTISEETQYF.

The CDR3 region is CASSFRGTGQDTQYF. CDR3 sequence (DNA): TGTGCCAGCAGCTTTCGGGGGACTGGCCAGGATACGCAGTATTTT. V usage is TRBV7-9 and J usage is TRBJ2-3; the D gene is possibly TRBD2 (6 bases). There are 15 residues in the CDR3. The germline V gene encodes CDR1 SEHNR and CDR2 FQNEAQ (reference sequence). V was pared by 3 bases and J by 6 bases, with 16 bases between.

The gene calls are TRBV24-1 and TRBJ2-3; 8 bases agree with TRBD1. The CDR3 totals 20 residues. Looked up from germline, CDR1 is KGHDR and CDR2 is SFDVKD. Germline trimming cut 5 bases from V and 0 bases from J; bases unmatched to any gene: 18. The CDR3 region is CATSGRGQGGTHLSTDTQYF. The CDR3 nucleotides read TGTGCCACCAGTGGACGAGGACAGGGAGGCACTCATCTTAGCACAGATACGCAGTATTTT.

The chain is built from TRBV29-1 and TRBJ1-3, with D possibly matching TRBD1 (5 bases). Germline-derived CDR1 and CDR2 are SQVTM and ANQGSEA. The CDR3 extends over 15 amino acids. V gave up 3 bases and J gave up 0 bases, with 12 bases separating them. CDR3 nucleotide sequence: TGCAGCGTTGATGACAGACGATACTCTGGAAACACCATATATTTT. It is translated as CSVDDRRYSGNTIYF.